This is a list of T cell receptor beta chains from one sample in a study of cytomegalovirus exposure and HLA in healthy donors. Using immunoSEQ multiplex PCR, the repertoire was profiled, and TCRdb retains in-frame clones only, with some absent. The data hold 150,000 to 200,000 clones, with around 86% observed a single time. The sequencing input was PBMCs. Receptors were obtained from a woman younger than 30 in good health and CMV-seronegative. Both conserved end residues are part of each CDR3. Fields, in order: CDR3 protein, CDR3 length, V gene, J gene.

CDR3aa: CASSDDRVRTGELFF
len: 15
v_gene: TRBV5-4
j_gene: TRBJ2-2

CDR3aa: CASSQGVGRRRGYTF
len: 15
v_gene: TRBV4-1
j_gene: TRBJ1-2

CDR3aa: CASSTHRARGKNNQYF
len: 16
v_gene: TRBV11-2
j_gene: TRBJ2-4

CDR3aa: CASISDTGTAHYEQYF
len: 16
v_gene: TRBV25-1
j_gene: TRBJ2-7

CDR3aa: CASSSGGRPQYF
len: 12
v_gene: TRBV13
j_gene: TRBJ2-5

CDR3aa: CASSLRDMNTEAFF
len: 14
v_gene: TRBV5-4
j_gene: TRBJ1-1

CDR3aa: CASTQIQETQYF
len: 12
v_gene: TRBV6-5
j_gene: TRBJ2-5

CDR3aa: CASTFGPGGKGETQYF
len: 16
v_gene: TRBV5-4
j_gene: TRBJ2-5

CDR3aa: CASSIGGTLNTEAFF
len: 15
v_gene: TRBV19
j_gene: TRBJ1-1

CDR3aa: CASKRDRGLIGYTF
len: 14
v_gene: TRBV2
j_gene: TRBJ1-2

CDR3aa: CASRDGQGVPNSPLHF
len: 16
v_gene: TRBV2
j_gene: TRBJ1-6

CDR3aa: CASCSGGPPNEQFF
len: 14
v_gene: TRBV9
j_gene: TRBJ2-1

CDR3aa: CASSFGTADFGQYF
len: 14
v_gene: TRBV7-9
j_gene: TRBJ2-7

CDR3aa: CSVDIQGYGNTIYF
len: 14
v_gene: TRBV29-1
j_gene: TRBJ1-3

CDR3aa: CASSFRDSYEQYF
len: 13
v_gene: TRBV5-1
j_gene: TRBJ2-7

CDR3aa: CASSVGVLAGHTDTQYF
len: 17
v_gene: TRBV9
j_gene: TRBJ2-3

CDR3aa: CASSLEIINSPLHF
len: 14
v_gene: TRBV28
j_gene: TRBJ1-6

CDR3aa: CASSPRDRGSEAFF
len: 14
v_gene: TRBV5-4
j_gene: TRBJ1-1

CDR3aa: CASSEMTEYSNTGELFF
len: 17
v_gene: TRBV10-1
j_gene: TRBJ2-2

CDR3aa: CASSVEAGGPQETQYF
len: 16
v_gene: TRBV6-1
j_gene: TRBJ2-5

CDR3aa: CASKGTTSGRRFGEQFF
len: 17
v_gene: TRBV14
j_gene: TRBJ2-1

CDR3aa: CASSPGRENTGELFF
len: 15
v_gene: TRBV5-1
j_gene: TRBJ2-2

CDR3aa: CASRSPGTAYGYTF
len: 14
v_gene: TRBV11-2
j_gene: TRBJ1-2

CDR3aa: CASSLGGTGSNSPLHF
len: 16
v_gene: TRBV5-1
j_gene: TRBJ1-6

CDR3aa: CASSQEIRGGWEQYF
len: 15
v_gene: TRBV4-1
j_gene: TRBJ2-7

CDR3aa: CASSPGPRNSPLHF
len: 14
v_gene: TRBV4-1
j_gene: TRBJ1-6

CDR3aa: CASRSGTKDTGELFF
len: 15
v_gene: TRBV5-4
j_gene: TRBJ2-2

CDR3aa: CASSFTGRGEVGYTF
len: 15
v_gene: TRBV6-5
j_gene: TRBJ1-2

CDR3aa: CATGGTDYNSPLHF
len: 14
v_gene: TRBV6-1
j_gene: TRBJ1-6

CDR3aa: CASSQFTGALSYEQYF
len: 16
v_gene: TRBV14
j_gene: TRBJ2-7

CDR3aa: CASSPQMNNQETQYF
len: 15
v_gene: TRBV6-5
j_gene: TRBJ2-5

CDR3aa: CASRGDRGQAFF
len: 12
v_gene: TRBV7-9
j_gene: TRBJ1-1

CDR3aa: CASSFPWGDSYNEQFF
len: 16
v_gene: TRBV5-1
j_gene: TRBJ2-1

CDR3aa: CASSLTGTYTEAFF
len: 14
v_gene: TRBV7-3
j_gene: TRBJ1-1

CDR3aa: CASSQGRGRFF
len: 11
v_gene: TRBV4-2
j_gene: TRBJ2-1

CDR3aa: CASSLDGTDNEQFF
len: 14
v_gene: TRBV5-1
j_gene: TRBJ2-1

CDR3aa: CASSLGQGSTDTQYF
len: 15
v_gene: TRBV5-4
j_gene: TRBJ2-3

CDR3aa: CASRRQGNYEQYF
len: 13
v_gene: TRBV28
j_gene: TRBJ2-7

CDR3aa: CASSRTGDYGYTF
len: 13
v_gene: TRBV27
j_gene: TRBJ1-2

CDR3aa: CASSLAGYNEQFF
len: 13
v_gene: TRBV13
j_gene: TRBJ2-1

CDR3aa: CSKTQGAEETQYF
len: 13
v_gene: TRBV29-1
j_gene: TRBJ2-5

CDR3aa: CASSLGLGGTDTQYF
len: 15
v_gene: TRBV28
j_gene: TRBJ2-3

CDR3aa: CASSHLDRDEQYF
len: 13
v_gene: TRBV18
j_gene: TRBJ2-7

CDR3aa: CASSLSRQGETQYF
len: 14
v_gene: TRBV27
j_gene: TRBJ2-5